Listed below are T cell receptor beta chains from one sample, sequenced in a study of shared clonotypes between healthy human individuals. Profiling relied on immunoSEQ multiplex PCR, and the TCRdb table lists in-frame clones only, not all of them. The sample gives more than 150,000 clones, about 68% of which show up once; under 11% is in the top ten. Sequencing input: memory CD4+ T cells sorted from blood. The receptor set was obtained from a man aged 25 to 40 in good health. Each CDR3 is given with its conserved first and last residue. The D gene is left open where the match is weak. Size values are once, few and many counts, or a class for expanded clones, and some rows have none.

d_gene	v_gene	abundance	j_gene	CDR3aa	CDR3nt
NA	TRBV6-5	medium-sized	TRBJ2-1	CASSYLGAEQFF	TGTGCCAGCAGTTATCTGGGTGCTGAGCAGTTCTTC
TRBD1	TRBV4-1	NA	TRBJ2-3	CASRNRGPTDTQYF	TGCGCCAGCAGAAACAGGGGACCCACAGATACGCAGTATTTT
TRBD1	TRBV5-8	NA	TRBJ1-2	CASSPDRGRDYGYTF	TGTGCCAGCAGTCCTGACAGGGGGCGCGACTATGGCTACACCTTC
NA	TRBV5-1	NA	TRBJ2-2	CASSLGGRDTGELFF	TGCGCCAGCAGCCTCGGGGGCCGAGACACCGGGGAGCTGTTTTTT
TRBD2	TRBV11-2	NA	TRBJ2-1	CASSFFLAAYNEQFF	TGTGCCAGCAGCTTTTTCCTAGCGGCGTACAATGAGCAGTTCTTC
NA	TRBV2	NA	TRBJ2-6	CASSDSSGANVLTF	TGTGCCAGCAGTGACAGTAGTGGGGCCAACGTCCTGACTTTC
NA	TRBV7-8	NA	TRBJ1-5	CASRLDANSNQPQHF	TGTGCCAGCAGACTGGATGCAAATAGCAATCAGCCCCAGCATTTT
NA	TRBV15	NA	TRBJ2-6	CATPIPARPFLWANVLTF	TGTGCCACCCCAATCCCGGCAAGGCCCTTCCTCTGGGCCAACGTCCTGACTTTC
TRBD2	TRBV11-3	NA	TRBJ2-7	CASSPRSGLAGLEQYF	TGTGCCAGCAGCCCCAGGAGCGGACTAGCGGGACTCGAGCAGTACTTC
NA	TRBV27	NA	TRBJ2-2	CASSMRRAGVTGELFF	TGTGCCAGCAGTATGAGAAGGGCAGGGGTCACCGGGGAGCTGTTTTTT
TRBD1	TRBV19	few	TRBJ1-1	CASTPFGTGMGTEAFF	TGTGCCAGTACCCCCTTTGGGACAGGGATGGGTACTGAAGCTTTCTTT
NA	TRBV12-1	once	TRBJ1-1	CASSPARDRGQNTEAFF	TGTGCCAGCAGCCCAGCCCGGGACAGGGGGCAGAACACTGAAGCTTTCTTT
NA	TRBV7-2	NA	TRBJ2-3	CASSLDTSRSTDTQYF	TGTGCCAGCAGCTTAGATACTAGTCGGAGCACAGATACGCAGTATTTT
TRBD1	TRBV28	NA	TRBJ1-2	CASSLSGTGGRYTF	TGTGCCAGCAGCCTGTCTGGGACAGGGGGCCGCTACACCTTC
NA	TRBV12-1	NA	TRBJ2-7	CASSTPGPAGLEQYF	TGTGCCAGCAGCACGCCGGGACCCGCGGGGCTCGAGCAGTACTTC
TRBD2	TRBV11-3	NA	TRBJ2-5	CASSQREVYARWYF	TGTGCCAGCTCCCAGCGGGAGGTTTATGCCCGGTGGTACTTC
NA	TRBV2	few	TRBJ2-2	CASSTGLRATGELFF	TGTGCCAGCAGTACGGGACTCCGGGCCACCGGGGAGCTGTTTTTT
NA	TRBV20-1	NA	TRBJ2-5	CSANSRETQYF	TGCAGTGCTAACTCCCGCGAGACCCAGTACTTC
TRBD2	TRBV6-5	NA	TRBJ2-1	CASSYGAGGPNEQFF	TGTGCCAGCAGTTACGGGGCGGGAGGGCCCAATGAGCAGTTCTTC
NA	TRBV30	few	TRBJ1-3	CAWSTDWRGSGNTIYF	TGTGCCTGGAGTACTGATTGGAGGGGGTCAGGAAACACCATATATTTT
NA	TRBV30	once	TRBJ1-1	CAWSRDRGGTEAFF	TGTGCCTGGAGTAGGGACCGGGGGGGCACTGAAGCTTTCTTT
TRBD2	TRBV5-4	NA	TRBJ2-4	CASSGGTSGSVGNIQYF	TGTGCCAGCAGCGGAGGGACTAGCGGGAGCGTTGGCAACATTCAGTACTTC
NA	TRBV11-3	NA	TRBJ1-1	CASSQGTNAEAFF	TGTGCCAGCAGTCAGGGGACGAACGCTGAAGCTTTCTTT
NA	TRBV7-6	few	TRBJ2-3	CASSGDTQYF	TGTGCCAGCAGCGGGGATACGCAGTATTTT
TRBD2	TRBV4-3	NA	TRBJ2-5	CASSQGLAGVETQYF	TGCGCCAGCAGCCAGGGACTAGCGGGCGTAGAGACCCAGTACTTC
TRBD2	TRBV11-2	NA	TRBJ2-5	CASSLEREGRSGTQYF	TGTGCCAGCAGCTTAGAGCGGGAGGGCCGTTCAGGGACCCAGTACTTC
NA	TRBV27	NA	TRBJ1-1	CASSPTRWQPLNTEAFF	TGTGCCAGCAGTCCAACCCGATGGCAGCCTTTGAACACTGAAGCTTTCTTT
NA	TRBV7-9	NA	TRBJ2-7	CASRSKGDWGYEQYF	TGTGCCAGCAGATCCAAGGGGGATTGGGGCTACGAGCAGTACTTC
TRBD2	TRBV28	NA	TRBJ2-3	CASSDSGRGGTDTQYF	TGTGCCAGCAGCGATAGCGGGAGGGGAGGCACAGATACGCAGTATTTT
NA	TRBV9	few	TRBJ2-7	CASSVAWRDADEQYF	TGTGCCAGCAGCGTAGCTTGGAGGGATGCGGACGAGCAGTACTTC
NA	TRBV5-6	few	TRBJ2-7	CASSLSLREVTGEQYF	TGTGCCAGCAGCTTGAGTTTGAGGGAGGTAACAGGCGAGCAGTACTTC
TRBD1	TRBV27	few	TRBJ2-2	CASRMPPGQGAFRTGELFF	TGTGCCAGCAGGATGCCCCCGGGACAGGGGGCGTTTCGCACCGGGGAGCTGTTTTTT
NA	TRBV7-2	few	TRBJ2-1	CASSLALVWSEQFF	TGTGCCAGCAGCTTAGCGCTCGTTTGGAGTGAGCAGTTCTTC
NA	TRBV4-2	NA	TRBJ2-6	CASTFEENGSGANVLTF	TGTGCCAGCACCTTTGAAGAGAACGGCTCTGGGGCCAACGTCCTGACTTTC
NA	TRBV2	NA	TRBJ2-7	CASSEQGPSSYEQYF	TGTGCCAGCAGTGAGCAAGGCCCGAGTTCCTACGAGCAGTACTTC
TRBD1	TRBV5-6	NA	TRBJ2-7	CASSLGQGHYEQYF	TGTGCCAGCAGCTTGGGACAGGGACACTACGAGCAGTACTTC
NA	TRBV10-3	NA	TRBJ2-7	CAISDMSEQYF	TGTGCCATCAGTGACATGAGCGAGCAGTACTTC
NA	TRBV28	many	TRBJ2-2	CASSRRKTSDTGELFF	TGTGCCAGCAGTCGGCGGAAGACGTCGGACACCGGGGAGCTGTTTTTT
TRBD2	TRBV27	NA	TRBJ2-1	CASSLREVDNEQFF	TGTGCCAGCAGTTTGCGGGAGGTCGACAATGAGCAGTTCTTC
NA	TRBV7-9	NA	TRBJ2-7	CASSLVVPGEQYF	TGTGCCAGCAGCTTAGTGGTTCCTGGAGAGCAGTACTTC
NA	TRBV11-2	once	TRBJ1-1	CASSLDLQGNTEAFF	TGTGCCAGCAGCTTAGATTTACAGGGAAACACTGAAGCTTTCTTT